The 31 T cell receptor beta chains listed next were all sequenced from one sample in a study of graft-versus-host responses after intestinal transplantation. Measured with immunoSEQ multiplex PCR; TCRdb has only the in-frame clones, and not every one. Seen here are about 70,000 clones, about 94% observed once, and the top ten hold around 0.56%. These receptors have no known antigen. The sequencing here drew on unstimulated CD8+ T cells sorted from spleen or lymph node cells, taken before intestinal transplant. These receptors all stem from a human donor who received an intestinal transplant.

This sequence joins TRBV28 and TRBJ2-7, with D possibly being TRBD2 (6 bases). CDR3 length equals 16 residues. Trimming pared 1 base from V and 3 bases from J, leaving 16 bases between. Germline V lookup: CDR1 MDHEN, CDR2 SYDVKM. In nucleotides, the CDR3 is TGTGCCAGCAGTTTATCCCCTAGCGAGAGACTCTACGAGCAGTACTTC. Translating gives CASSLSPSERLYEQYF.

This chain uses TRBV5-1 with TRBJ2-7; D may be TRBD1 (6 bases). Trimming removed 0 bases at V and 0 bases at J, with 16 bases between. Per the germline V gene, CDR1 is SGHRS and CDR2 is YFSETQ. There are 17 residues in the CDR3. The CDR3 sequence is CASSLVGGTTSSYEQYF. The DNA for the CDR3 is TGCGCCAGCAGCTTGGTAGGGGGAACCACGAGCTCCTACGAGCAGTACTTC.

The chain recombines TRBV4-1 with TRBJ2-2; 8 bases match TRBD2. The V segment lost 0 bases and the J segment 0 bases; nucleotides outside the gene matches: 6. The CDR3 loop spans 18 amino acids. In germline, CDR1 is MGHRA, CDR2 YSYEKL. DNA of the CDR3: TGCGCCAGCAGCCAAGAAGGGGTACTAGCGGCGAACACCGGGGAGCTGTTTTTT. This sequence encodes CASSQEGVLAANTGELFF.

The V call is TRBV16, the J call TRBJ2-3; 7 bases align to TRBD2. The CDR3 has 15 amino acids. V trimming: 5 bases; J trimming: 1 base; junction bases outside the gene matches: 6. The V gene's germline CDR1 is KGHSY and CDR2 FQNENV. CDR3 bases: TGTGCCAGCAGCTACGGACTAGAGGGCACAGATACGCAGTATTTT. Translating it yields CASSYGLEGTDTQYF. Combining the CDR3 with reference TRBV16 and TRBJ2-3 gives the whole variable domain GEEVAQTPKHLVRGEGQKAKLYCAPIKGHSYVFWYQQVLKNEFKFLISFQNENVFDETGMPKERFSAKCLPNSPCSLEIQATKLEDSAVYFCASSYGLEGTDTQYFGPGTRLTVL.

The rearrangement joins TRBV28 to TRBJ2-7; 10 nucleotides align to TRBD2. The CDR3 has 13 residues. The junction had 8 bases not matched to a gene; V was cut back by 11 bases and J by 4 bases. Germline-derived CDR1 and CDR2 are MDHEN and SYDVKM. The DNA for the CDR3 is TGTGCCGGGTCTCTAGCGGGGGATTACGAGCAGTACTTC. Protein product: CAGSLAGDYEQYF.

CDR3 residues: CSVLLVQVQETQYF. Here the CDR3 DNA reads TGCAGCGTCCTATTAGTACAGGTCCAAGAGACCCAGTACTTC. This chain joins TRBV29-1 and TRBJ2-5, with D perhaps matching TRBD1 (5 bases). CDR1 and CDR2 from the germline V gene are SQVTM and ANQGSEA. This CDR3 region has 14 residues. The ends were cut back, 6 bases at V and 1 base at J, with 15 bases in the middle. The full variable domain, completed using reference TRBV29-1 and TRBJ2-5, is SAVISQKPSRDICQRGTSLTIQCQVDSQVTMMFWYRQQPGQSLTLIATANQGSEATYESGFVIDKFPISRPNLTFSTLTVSNMSPEDSSIYLCSVLLVQVQETQYFGPGTRLLVL.

The V call is TRBV6-1, the J call TRBJ1-4; the D is unclear. Trimming left V 1 base short and J 0 bases short, with 18 bases between. The CDR3 length is 19 residues. CDR1 is MNHNS and CDR2 is SASEGT in the germline V gene. DNA of the CDR3: TGTGCCAGCAGTGAAGGATGGGCGGGGTCCCAAACAACTAATGAAAAACTGTTTTTT. Translating it yields CASSEGWAGSQTTNEKLFF.

The chain employs TRBV27 and TRBJ2-3; D call uncertain. The germline V gene encodes CDR1 MNHEY and CDR2 SMNVEV (reference sequence). The CDR3 is 13 residues long. The V and J ends lost 4 bases and 3 bases respectively, with 8 bases between them. This CDR3 reads CASSWTGTDTQYF. As DNA, the CDR3 is TGTGCCAGCAGTTGGACGGGTACAGATACGCAGTATTTT.

The V call is TRBV5-4, the J call TRBJ2-3; D remains unclear. Germline lookup yields CDR1 SGHNT and CDR2 YYREEE (reference sequence). V shed 3 bases and J shed 6 bases, with 5 bases lying between them. The CDR3 spans 11 residues. CDR3 loop: CASSSPDTQYF. As DNA, the CDR3 is TGTGCCAGCAGCTCCCCCGATACGCAGTATTTT.

The V call is TRBV21-1, the J call TRBJ2-3; the D call in the table, TRBD2, was not verified against the DNA. TRBV21-1 is a known pseudogene. CDR3 size: 17 residues. The CDR3 spells CASSLSGSSSSTDTQYF. The CDR3 DNA reads as TGTGCCAGCAGTCTTAGCGGGAGCTCATCTAGCACAGATACGCAGTATTTT.

The chain links TRBV27 to TRBJ2-2; no clear D gene. The CDR3 totals 14 residues. CDR1 MNHEY and CDR2 SMNVEV come from the germline V gene (reference sequence). V was clipped by 7 bases and J by 1 base, with 10 bases between them. This CDR3 reads CASTGLLNTGELFF. The CDR3 nucleotides read TGTGCCAGCACAGGATTACTGAACACCGGGGAGCTGTTTTTT.

This chain connects TRBV27 to TRBJ1-2; D is possibly TRBD1 (6 bases). Germline loops: CDR1 MNHEY, CDR2 SMNVEV (reference sequence). The V end lost 4 bases, the J end lost 8 bases, and 14 bases lay between the germline ends. There are 13 residues in the CDR3. The CDR3 reads CASSSTAGEGYTF. In DNA, the CDR3 is TGTGCCAGCAGTTCCACGGCAGGGGAAGGCTACACCTTC.

V gene TRBV11-2 combines with J gene TRBJ2-1; D possibly uses TRBD1 or TRBD2 (5 bases each). This CDR3 contains 15 residues. The V and J ends lost 1 base and 6 bases respectively, with 13 bases between them. Germline V lookup: CDR1 SGHAT, CDR2 FQNNGV. The CDR3 nucleotides are TGTGCCAGCAGCTTAGCTGGGACGGATCTCAATGAGCAGTTCTTC. Amino acids: CASSLAGTDLNEQFF.

The chain links TRBV27 to TRBJ1-1; 9 bases match TRBD1. Per the germline V gene, CDR1 is MNHEY and CDR2 is SMNVEV (reference sequence). Trimming removed 1 base from V and 4 bases from J; junction bases left unmatched: 7. The CDR3 is 16 residues long. CDR3 sequence: CASSLLGTGRFTEAFF. The CDR3 DNA sequence: TGTGCCAGCAGTTTATTGGGGACAGGGCGATTCACTGAAGCTTTCTTT.

DNA for the CDR3: TGTGCCAGCGCACCACAGGAGACCTTCTACGAGCAGTACTTC. Translated, it gives CASAPQETFYEQYF. The chain carries TRBV27 and TRBJ2-7; D may be TRBD1 (5 bases). This CDR3 contains 14 residues. Trimming removed 8 bases from V and 3 bases from J, with 17 bases in between. Germline V gives CDR1 MNHEY, CDR2 SMNVEV (reference sequence).

J is TRBJ2-1 and V is TRBV18; TRBD2 agrees at 8 bases. This CDR3 spans 19 amino acids. Germline lookup yields CDR1 KGHSH and CDR2 LQKENI. V dropped 4 bases and J dropped 6; count of bases not matched to a gene: 20. Written as DNA, the CDR3 is TGTGCCAGCTCACACCCAATCGAGACGGGAGGGCCATCTAGCAATGAGCAGTTCTTC. Protein product: CASSHPIETGGPSSNEQFF.

This chain links TRBV29-1 with TRBJ1-2, with D unresolved. This CDR3 contains 16 residues. Trimming took off 0 bases at V and 2 bases at J, with 16 bases between the two ends. Germline loops: CDR1 SQVTM, CDR2 ANQGSEA. The DNA for the CDR3 is TGCAGCGTTGAAGATCAAACGAAGCAGTCCAACTATGGCTACACCTTC. The encoded protein is CSVEDQTKQSNYGYTF.

The CDR3 is CASSPGLASNEQYF. The CDR3 nucleotides are TGTGCCAGCAGCCCGGGACTAGCTTCTAACGAGCAGTACTTC. The rearrangement uses TRBV27 and TRBJ2-7; the match to TRBD2 covers 9 bases. Germline V lookup: CDR1 MNHEY, CDR2 SMNVEV (reference sequence). The CDR3 runs 14 residues. The V and J ends lost 6 bases and 5 bases, in that order; junction bases with no gene match: 8.

The chain employs TRBV4-1 and TRBJ1-2, with 10 bases that match TRBD1. The CDR3 loop spans 16 amino acids. Germline V gives CDR1 MGHRA, CDR2 YSYEKL. The ends lost 1 base at V and 7 bases at J; junction bases unmatched: 9. The DNA for the CDR3 is TGCGCCAGCAGCCAAGTGACTGACAGGGGGCTAGTTGGCTACACCTTC. Encoded protein: CASSQVTDRGLVGYTF.

The V gene is TRBV6-6, the J gene TRBJ1-3, with D uncertain. V was cut by 2 bases and J by 0 bases, with 8 bases left in between. The CDR3 sequence is 15 residues long. CDR1 is MNHNY and CDR2 is SVGAGI in the germline V gene (reference sequence). Written as DNA, the CDR3 is TGTGCCAGCAGTTACAAGGGCCACTCTGGAAACACCATATATTTT. Residues: CASSYKGHSGNTIYF.

This chain connects TRBV7-9 to TRBJ2-7; the D gene is possibly TRBD1 (6 bases). Germline V lookup: CDR1 SEHNR, CDR2 FQNEAQ (reference sequence). V lost 5 bases to trimming and J lost 3 bases, with 23 bases between them. The CDR3 contains 17 residues. This chain's CDR3 is CASSPSPDSRGVYEQYF. The DNA for the CDR3 is TGTGCCAGCAGCCCTAGCCCCGACAGCAGGGGCGTCTACGAGCAGTACTTC.

The chain is built from TRBV10-3 and TRBJ2-7; D tentatively fits TRBD1 or TRBD2 (7 bases each). The CDR3 is 17 amino acids. CDR1 ENHRY and CDR2 SYGVKD come from the germline V gene. V dropped 10 bases and J dropped 3 bases, with 28 bases sitting between them. CDR3 in DNA: TGTGCCACGCGCCCAGGGGGAGGGCTATTTACCCACTACGAGCAGTACTTC. This codes for CATRPGGGLFTHYEQYF.

The table lists this clone with a count of one. The chain couples TRBV7-6 to TRBJ1-3; D remains ambiguous. Looked up from germline, CDR1 is SGHVS and CDR2 is FNYEAQ. This CDR3 has 15 amino acids. The V end was cut by 5 bases, the J end by 0 bases, with 11 bases between. CDR3 in amino acids: CASSPQESSGNTIYF. As DNA, the CDR3 is TGTGCCAGCAGCCCCCAGGAGAGCTCTGGAAACACCATATATTTT. Using reference TRBV7-6 and TRBJ1-3 for the parts outside the CDR3, the full variable domain is GAGVSQSPRYKVTKRGQDVALRCDPISGHVSLYWYRQALGQGPEFLTYFNYEAQQDKSGLPNDRFSAERPEGSISTLTIQRTEQRDSAMYRCASSPQESSGNTIYFGEGSWLTVV.

This clone was counted once. The chain combines TRBV7-3 with TRBJ2-5; TRBD2 is a possible D gene (6 bases). Between the trimmed V and J ends, which lost 3 bases and 5 bases, there was a span of 13 bases. The CDR3 runs to 14 residues. Germline lookup yields CDR1 SGHTA and CDR2 FQGTGA. The CDR3 reads CASSFGGPEETQYF. The CDR3 DNA reads as TGTGCCAGCAGCTTTGGAGGGCCTGAGGAGACCCAGTACTTC.

The chain couples TRBV27 to TRBJ1-2; D not resolved. The CDR3 is 15 amino acids. CDR1 and CDR2 (germline): MNHEY, SMNVEV (reference sequence). V gave up 4 bases and J gave up 1 base, with 13 bases separating them. The DNA of the CDR3 is TGTGCCAGCAGTTCTCTCCTGACAATTAACTATGGCTACACCTTC. Amino acid sequence: CASSSLLTINYGYTF.

This clone was counted between two and nine times. The V call is TRBV9, the J call TRBJ1-1, with TRBD1 as a possible D gene (6 bases). The germline V gene encodes CDR1 SGDLS and CDR2 YYNGEE. V was shortened by 4 bases and J by 0 bases, with 16 bases between the two germline ends. The CDR3 totals 16 residues. The CDR3 DNA is TGTGCCAGCAGCTTAGGTGGGGGGGCGATGAACACTGAAGCTTTCTTT. Its protein product is CASSLGGGAMNTEAFF.

The chain uses TRBV5-1 and TRBJ2-7; 11 nucleotides agree with TRBD2. The germline V gene encodes CDR1 SGHRS and CDR2 YFSETQ. This CDR3 has 15 residues. The V gene end was trimmed by 1 base and the J gene end by 7 bases; junction bases not matched to a gene: 7. CDR3 nucleotide sequence: TGCGCCAGCAGCTTGCCGACTAGCGGGACTGGGGAGCAGTACTTC. Translating gives CASSLPTSGTGEQYF.

The V call is TRBV6-1, the J call TRBJ2-1; perhaps TRBD2 as D (6 bases). Germline V lookup: CDR1 MNHNS, CDR2 SASEGT. The CDR3 sequence is 14 residues long. With 6 bases removed from V and 1 base from J, the gap between germline ends came to 10 bases. CDR3 region: CASRDYTSYNEQFF. The CDR3, as DNA: TGTGCCAGCAGGGACTACACGTCCTACAATGAGCAGTTCTTC.

The chain uses TRBV10-3 and TRBJ2-1; D is perhaps TRBD1 (5 bases). Per the germline V gene, CDR1 is ENHRY and CDR2 is SYGVKD. The ends were cut back, 3 bases at V and 0 bases at J, with 24 bases in the middle. The CDR3 runs to 20 residues. Written as DNA, the CDR3 is TGTGCCATCAGTGACGCGTGGGGCCCGAAAACCTCAAGCTCCTACAATGAGCAGTTCTTC. The encoded protein is CAISDAWGPKTSSSYNEQFF.

This clone was detected only a few times. The chain employs TRBV15 and TRBJ2-1, with 13 positions matching TRBD2. The CDR3 loop spans 15 amino acids. The germline gives CDR1 LNHNV, CDR2 YYDKDF (reference sequence). V shed 4 bases and J 12 bases; nucleotides not matched to a gene: 9. CDR3 region: CATSNWTSGREGQFF. DNA for the CDR3: TGTGCCACCAGCAATTGGACTAGCGGGAGAGAAGGGCAGTTCTTC. The full variable domain, rest sourced from reference TRBV15 and TRBJ2-1, is DAMVIQNPRYQVTQFGKPVTLSCSQTLNHNVMYWYQQKSSQAPKLLFHYYDKDFNNEADTPDNFQSRRPNTSFCFLDIRSPGLGDTAMYLCATSNWTSGREGQFFGPGTRLTVL.

This clone was counted a single time. In the same sample, other DNA sequences code for this CDR3. The rearrangement links TRBV19 to TRBJ2-7; D may be TRBD1 (6 bases). Per the germline V gene, CDR1 is LNHDA and CDR2 is SQIVND (reference sequence). The CDR3 has 14 residues. V lost 1 base to trimming and J lost 5 bases, with 12 bases between them. The CDR3 region is CASSIGQGTNEQYF. The CDR3 DNA reads as TGTGCCAGTAGTATAGGTCAGGGGACCAACGAGCAGTACTTC.